This is a list of T cell receptor beta chains from one sample in a study of T cells in Graves' hyperthyroidism and ophthalmopathy. One entry per CDR3 protein results from TCRdb running MiXCR on the multiplex PCR reads. The profile shows around 370,000 distinct CDR3 sequences, around 20% of them singletons. The sequenced material came from blood. Receptors were obtained from a man between 18 and 29 years old with Graves' ophthalmopathy. Both conserved end residues are part of each CDR3. A D gene is named only where the DNA matches it firmly. Size is stated for part of the rows, as once, few or many counts, or as a class when the clone is expanded.

clone_size: -; j_call: TRBJ2-5; v_call: TRBV7-8; cdr3_length: 18; d_call: TRBD2; cdr3_aa: CASSLDQGLAGGQETQYF; cdr3_nt: TGTGCCAGCAGCTTAGATCAAGGTCTAGCGGGGGGGCAAGAGACCCAGTACTTC
clone_size: -; j_call: TRBJ2-7; v_call: TRBV2; cdr3_length: 13; d_call: -; cdr3_aa: CASSAGGSYEQYF; cdr3_nt: TGTGCCAGCAGTGCAGGCGGCAGCTACGAGCAGTACTTC
clone_size: -; j_call: TRBJ2-2; v_call: TRBV15; cdr3_length: 12; d_call: -; cdr3_aa: CVTSSLTGELFF; cdr3_nt: TGTGTCACCAGCAGCCTCACCGGGGAGCTGTTTTTT
clone_size: few; j_call: TRBJ2-7; v_call: TRBV13; cdr3_length: 15; d_call: -; cdr3_aa: CASSSRRGYSYEQYF; cdr3_nt: TGTGCCAGCAGCTCCAGACGAGGCTACTCCTACGAGCAGTACTTC
clone_size: many; j_call: TRBJ2-3; v_call: TRBV7-9; cdr3_length: 15; d_call: -; cdr3_aa: CASSWTVFLTDTQYF; cdr3_nt: TGTGCCAGCAGTTGGACCGTTTTTCTCACAGATACGCAGTATTTT
clone_size: few; j_call: TRBJ2-7; v_call: TRBV18; cdr3_length: 14; d_call: TRBD1; cdr3_aa: CASSPGTGTVEQYF; cdr3_nt: TGTGCCAGCTCACCAGGGACAGGCACTGTCGAGCAGTACTTC
clone_size: many; j_call: TRBJ2-1; v_call: TRBV18; cdr3_length: 14; d_call: -; cdr3_aa: CASSPPTIRNEQFF; cdr3_nt: TGTGCCAGCTCACCACCGACTATCAGGAATGAGCAGTTCTTC
clone_size: -; j_call: TRBJ2-5; v_call: TRBV12-3/TRBV12-4; cdr3_length: 16; d_call: TRBD2; cdr3_aa: CASSKAGLAGKETQYF; cdr3_nt: TGTGCCAGCAGCAAAGCAGGACTAGCGGGAAAAGAGACCCAGTACTTC
clone_size: -; j_call: TRBJ2-2; v_call: TRBV20-1; cdr3_length: 14; d_call: -; cdr3_aa: CSAKDSPVTGELFF; cdr3_nt: TGCAGTGCCAAAGACAGTCCGGTCACCGGGGAGCTGTTTTTT
clone_size: -; j_call: TRBJ2-6; v_call: TRBV6-1; cdr3_length: 14; d_call: -; cdr3_aa: CASQGSSGANVLTF; cdr3_nt: TGTGCCAGCCAGGGAAGCTCTGGGGCCAACGTCCTGACTTTC
clone_size: -; j_call: TRBJ2-2; v_call: TRBV3-1; cdr3_length: 17; d_call: -; cdr3_aa: CASSQVWASRGTGELFF; cdr3_nt: TGTGCCAGCAGCCAAGTTTGGGCTAGCCGGGGGACCGGGGAGCTGTTTTTT
clone_size: many; j_call: TRBJ2-1; v_call: TRBV6-1; cdr3_length: 15; d_call: -; cdr3_aa: CASNFEGGSYNEQFF; cdr3_nt: TGTGCCAGCAACTTTGAGGGGGGCTCCTACAATGAGCAGTTCTTC
clone_size: many; j_call: TRBJ1-5; v_call: TRBV28; cdr3_length: 11; d_call: -; cdr3_aa: CASGPSQPQHF; cdr3_nt: TGTGCCAGCGGCCCGTCTCAGCCCCAGCATTTT
clone_size: -; j_call: TRBJ2-5; v_call: TRBV7-9; cdr3_length: 12; d_call: -; cdr3_aa: CASIGQQETQYF; cdr3_nt: TGTGCCAGCATAGGACAGCAAGAGACCCAGTACTTC
clone_size: -; j_call: TRBJ1-5; v_call: TRBV12-3/TRBV12-4; cdr3_length: 14; d_call: -; cdr3_aa: CASRSGVRNQPQHF; cdr3_nt: TGTGCCAGCAGATCGGGGGTACGTAATCAGCCCCAGCATTTT
clone_size: -; j_call: TRBJ1-2; v_call: TRBV20-1; cdr3_length: 16; d_call: -; cdr3_aa: CSARPATGLNYGGYTF; cdr3_nt: TGCAGTGCTAGACCCGCAACGGGGCTAAACTACGGTGGCTACACCTTC
clone_size: -; j_call: TRBJ1-6; v_call: TRBV28; cdr3_length: 17; d_call: -; cdr3_aa: CASSRPGTNADNSPLHF; cdr3_nt: TGTGCCAGCAGTCGCCCCGGGACAAACGCAGATAATTCACCCCTCCACTTT
clone_size: -; j_call: TRBJ2-3; v_call: TRBV12-3/TRBV12-4; cdr3_length: 17; d_call: TRBD2; cdr3_aa: CASSFSGGAGETDTQYF; cdr3_nt: TGTGCCAGCAGTTTTAGCGGGGGGGCAGGTGAAACAGATACGCAGTATTTT
clone_size: few; j_call: TRBJ2-2; v_call: TRBV12-3/TRBV12-4; cdr3_length: 15; d_call: TRBD2; cdr3_aa: CASRPAGAYTGELFF; cdr3_nt: TGTGCCAGCAGACCAGCGGGGGCCTACACCGGGGAGCTGTTTTTT
clone_size: -; j_call: TRBJ2-2; v_call: TRBV19; cdr3_length: 17; d_call: TRBD2; cdr3_aa: CASTKSSGIANTGELFF; cdr3_nt: TGTGCCAGTACCAAGTCTAGCGGGATCGCGAACACCGGGGAGCTGTTTTTT
clone_size: -; j_call: TRBJ2-1; v_call: TRBV6-5; cdr3_length: 16; d_call: TRBD2; cdr3_aa: CASSYYWRGADNEQFF; cdr3_nt: TGTGCCAGCAGTTACTATTGGCGGGGGGCCGACAATGAGCAGTTCTTC
clone_size: -; j_call: TRBJ1-1; v_call: TRBV9; cdr3_length: 13; d_call: TRBD1; cdr3_aa: CASSDGTGVSAFF; cdr3_nt: TGTGCCAGCAGCGACGGGACAGGTGTTTCAGCTTTCTTT
clone_size: -; j_call: TRBJ2-2; v_call: TRBV6-1; cdr3_length: 15; d_call: TRBD2; cdr3_aa: CASSRGLAGTGELFF; cdr3_nt: TGTGCCAGCAGTAGAGGACTAGCGGGCACCGGGGAGCTGTTTTTT
clone_size: many; j_call: TRBJ1-6; v_call: TRBV6-5; cdr3_length: 15; d_call: TRBD1; cdr3_aa: CASSYQGAVNSPLHF; cdr3_nt: TGTGCCAGCAGTTACCAGGGGGCGGTAAATTCACCCCTCCACTTT
clone_size: -; j_call: TRBJ2-5; v_call: TRBV24-1; cdr3_length: 16; d_call: TRBD1; cdr3_aa: CATSDASGQGAETQYF; cdr3_nt: TGTGCCACCAGTGATGCCTCGGGACAGGGGGCTGAGACCCAGTACTTC
clone_size: many; j_call: TRBJ2-7; v_call: TRBV5-1; cdr3_length: 14; d_call: -; cdr3_aa: CASSLTSSSYEQYF; cdr3_nt: TGCGCCAGCAGCTTGACGAGCAGCTCCTACGAGCAGTACTTC
clone_size: many; j_call: TRBJ1-1; v_call: TRBV20-1; cdr3_length: 13; d_call: -; cdr3_aa: CSARAGAGTEAFF; cdr3_nt: TGCAGTGCTAGGGCTGGGGCGGGGACTGAAGCTTTCTTT
clone_size: few; j_call: TRBJ2-5; v_call: TRBV29-1; cdr3_length: 12; d_call: TRBD1; cdr3_aa: CSVGIPGQGADF; cdr3_nt: TGCAGCGTTGGAATCCCGGGACAGGGGGCGGACTTC
clone_size: many; j_call: TRBJ2-1; v_call: TRBV5-1; cdr3_length: 15; d_call: -; cdr3_aa: CASSLATRGHNEQFF; cdr3_nt: TGCGCCAGCAGCTTGGCCACCCGGGGGCACAATGAGCAGTTCTTC
clone_size: few; j_call: TRBJ1-5; v_call: TRBV18; cdr3_length: 16; d_call: -; cdr3_aa: CASSRVGQTSNQPQHF; cdr3_nt: TGTGCCAGCTCACGGGTAGGGCAGACTAGCAATCAGCCCCAGCATTTT
clone_size: -; j_call: TRBJ2-3; v_call: TRBV9; cdr3_length: 15; d_call: -; cdr3_aa: CASSAPGPTSGTQYF; cdr3_nt: TGTGCCAGCAGCGCACCGGGACCTACTTCGGGTACGCAGTATTTT
clone_size: -; j_call: TRBJ1-5; v_call: TRBV4-1; cdr3_length: 15; d_call: -; cdr3_aa: CASSQDRYSNQPQHF; cdr3_nt: TGCGCCAGCAGCCAAGACCGCTATAGCAATCAGCCCCAGCATTTT
clone_size: many; j_call: TRBJ1-1; v_call: TRBV9; cdr3_length: 14; d_call: -; cdr3_aa: CASSVEGDFAEAFF; cdr3_nt: TGTGCCAGCAGCGTAGAGGGGGATTTCGCTGAAGCTTTCTTT
clone_size: many; j_call: TRBJ2-1; v_call: TRBV5-1; cdr3_length: 13; d_call: TRBD1; cdr3_aa: CASSSGQGVEQFF; cdr3_nt: TGCGCCAGCAGCTCGGGACAGGGGGTTGAGCAGTTCTTC
clone_size: -; j_call: TRBJ2-2; v_call: TRBV11-3; cdr3_length: 16; d_call: -; cdr3_aa: CASSPGSARGTGELFF; cdr3_nt: TGTGCCAGCAGCCCCGGGAGCGCAAGGGGCACCGGGGAGCTGTTTTTT
clone_size: few; j_call: TRBJ2-1; v_call: TRBV10-3; cdr3_length: 12; d_call: TRBD2; cdr3_aa: CAIRDTSGEQFF; cdr3_nt: TGTGCCATCAGAGATACTAGCGGGGAGCAGTTCTTC